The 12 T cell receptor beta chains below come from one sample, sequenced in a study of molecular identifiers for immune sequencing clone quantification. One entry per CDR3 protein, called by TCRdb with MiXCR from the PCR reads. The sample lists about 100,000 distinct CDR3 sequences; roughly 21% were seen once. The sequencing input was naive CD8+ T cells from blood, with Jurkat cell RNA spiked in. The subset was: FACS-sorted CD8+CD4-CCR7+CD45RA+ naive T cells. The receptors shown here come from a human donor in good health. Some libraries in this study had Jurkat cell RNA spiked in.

The chain's CDR3 is CASTPGEGTQYF. CDR3 sequence (DNA): TGTGCCAGCACCCCAGGGGAAGGTACGCAGTATTTT. The chain employs TRBV12-3 or TRBV12-4 and TRBJ2-3; a possible D gene is TRBD1 (6 bases). This CDR3 has 12 amino acids. Trimming removed 7 bases at V and 8 bases at J, with 13 bases between.

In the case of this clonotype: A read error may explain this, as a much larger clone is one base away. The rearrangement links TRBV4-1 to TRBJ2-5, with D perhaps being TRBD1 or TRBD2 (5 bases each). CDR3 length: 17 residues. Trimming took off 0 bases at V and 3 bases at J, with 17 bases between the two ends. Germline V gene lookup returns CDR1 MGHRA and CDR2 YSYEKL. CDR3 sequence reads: CASSQDGGPRGEETQYF. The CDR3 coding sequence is TGCGCCAGCAGCCAAGATGGGGGACCGCGTGGCGAAGAGACCCAGTACTTC.

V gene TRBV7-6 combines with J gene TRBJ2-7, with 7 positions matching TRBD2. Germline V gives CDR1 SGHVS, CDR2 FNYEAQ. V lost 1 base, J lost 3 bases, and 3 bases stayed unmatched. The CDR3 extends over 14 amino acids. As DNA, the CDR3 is TGTGCCAGCAGCTTAGTGTCTAGCGGCTACGAGCAGTACTTC. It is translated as CASSLVSSGYEQYF.

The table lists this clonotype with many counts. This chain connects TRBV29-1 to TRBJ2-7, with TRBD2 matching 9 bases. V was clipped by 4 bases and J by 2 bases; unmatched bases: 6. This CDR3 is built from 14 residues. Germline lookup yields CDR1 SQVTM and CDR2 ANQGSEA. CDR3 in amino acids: CSVVVAGGTYEQYF. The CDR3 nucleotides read TGCAGCGTTGTGGTGGCGGGGGGGACCTACGAGCAGTACTTC.

The CDR3 sequence is CASSFFSGGFGTQYF. DNA of the CDR3: TGTGCCAGCAGTTTCTTTAGTGGGGGATTTGGGACCCAGTACTTC. The V and J genes are TRBV12-3 or TRBV12-4 and TRBJ2-5, with D perhaps being TRBD1 or TRBD2 (5 bases each). The V end was cut by 3 bases, the J end by 7 bases, with 18 bases between. This CDR3 comprises 15 residues.

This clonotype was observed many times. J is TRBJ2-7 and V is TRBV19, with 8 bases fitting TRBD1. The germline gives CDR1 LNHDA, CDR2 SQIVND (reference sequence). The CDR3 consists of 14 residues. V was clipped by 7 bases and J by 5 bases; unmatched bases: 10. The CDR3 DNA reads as TGTGCCAGTACCCCGACAGGGGCGACGGACGAGCAGTACTTC. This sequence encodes CASTPTGATDEQYF.

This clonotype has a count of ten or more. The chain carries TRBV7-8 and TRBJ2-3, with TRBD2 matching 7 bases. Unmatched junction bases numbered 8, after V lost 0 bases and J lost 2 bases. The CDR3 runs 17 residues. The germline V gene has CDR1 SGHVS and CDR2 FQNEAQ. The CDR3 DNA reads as TGTGCCAGCAGCTTAGCGCCAGCGGGGTTCGTCACAGATACGCAGTATTTT. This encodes CASSLAPAGFVTDTQYF.

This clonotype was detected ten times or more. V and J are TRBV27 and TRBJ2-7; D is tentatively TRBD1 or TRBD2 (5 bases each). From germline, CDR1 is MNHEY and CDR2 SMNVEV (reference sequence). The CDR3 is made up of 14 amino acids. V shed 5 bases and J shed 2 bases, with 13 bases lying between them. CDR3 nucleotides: TGTGCCAGCAGTCTGGGACCGACAGCCTACGAGCAGTACTTC. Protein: CASSLGPTAYEQYF.

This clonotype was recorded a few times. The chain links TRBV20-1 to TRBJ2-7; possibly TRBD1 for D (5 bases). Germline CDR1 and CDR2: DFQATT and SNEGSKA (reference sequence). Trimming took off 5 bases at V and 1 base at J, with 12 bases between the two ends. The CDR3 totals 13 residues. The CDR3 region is CSASGTGSYEQYF. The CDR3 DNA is TGCAGTGCTTCAGGAACAGGTTCCTACGAGCAGTACTTC.

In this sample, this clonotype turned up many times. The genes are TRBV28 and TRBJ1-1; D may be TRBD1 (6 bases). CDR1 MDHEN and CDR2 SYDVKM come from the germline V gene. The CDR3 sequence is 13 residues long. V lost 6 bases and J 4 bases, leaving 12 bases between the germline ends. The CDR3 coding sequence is TGTGCCAGCAGAACAGGAGGGGGCACTGAAGCTTTCTTT. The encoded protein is CASRTGGGTEAFF.

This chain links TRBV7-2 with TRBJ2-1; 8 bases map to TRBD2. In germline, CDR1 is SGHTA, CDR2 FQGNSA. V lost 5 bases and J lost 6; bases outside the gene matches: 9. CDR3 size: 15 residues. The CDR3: CASSAAAGVGNEQFF. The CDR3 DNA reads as TGTGCCAGCAGCGCTGCAGCGGGAGTTGGCAATGAGCAGTTCTTC.

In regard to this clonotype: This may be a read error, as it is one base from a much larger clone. CDR3 bases: TGTGCCAGCAGTTCGACAGGAGCGGACACTGAAGCTTTCTTT. Encoded protein: CASSSTGADTEAFF. The V call is TRBV12-3 or TRBV12-4, the J call TRBJ1-1; D may be TRBD1 (6 bases). This CDR3 spans 14 amino acids. Between the trimmed V and J ends, which lost 4 bases and 3 bases, there was a span of 12 bases.